This T cell receptor (beta chain) was recorded in a study of T-cell memory formation after mild COVID-19. Study-level results: Contracting clones from day 15 to 85 had balanced CD4/CD8; later expanders favoured CD4+.

TCRdb re-called the 5' RACE reads with MiXCR, one entry per CDR3 protein. The sample gives about half a million distinct CDR3 sequences, 18% of which show up once; approximately 13% is in the top ten. To note about this clonotype: Its antigen is unknown.

Sequencing was performed on PBMCs or a T cell subset sorted from them (not recorded which). This clonotype was obtained from an adult woman who had mild COVID-19 (a few samples of this study predate the infection). Cell type and time point are not known.

The CDR3 region has the DNA TGTGCCAGCAGTTCTTCACGGGGATCCAATCAGCCCCAGCATTTT. It yields the protein CASSSSRGSNQPQHF. J is TRBJ1-5 and V is TRBV6-5, with D hard to call. CDR3 size: 15 residues. CDR1 and CDR2 from the germline V gene are MNHEY and SVGAGI. V lost 4 bases and J lost 3, with 13 bases in between.